Below are 9 T cell receptor beta chains sequenced from a single sample in a study of blood T cell repertoires in COVID-19. Assay: immunoSEQ multiplex PCR; the TCRdb copy retains only in-frame clones and omits some. The table shows about 250,000 clones, with around 82% occurring only once. The material sequenced was peripheral blood. The receptors shown here come from a man older than 75 with acute or convalescent COVID-19.

The V gene is TRBV5-1, the J gene TRBJ2-5, with D possibly being TRBD1 (5 bases). The V gene lost 2 bases and the J gene lost 5 bases, with 16 bases spanning the gap. The length of the CDR3 is 15 residues. Germline CDR1 and CDR2: SGHRS and YFSETQ. CDR3 amino acids: CASSLGAAWGETQYF. In DNA form, the CDR3 reads TGCGCCAGCAGCTTAGGAGCTGCTTGGGGCGAGACCCAGTACTTC.

Here the CDR3 DNA reads TGTGCCAGCAGCCAGGGGGGCTCTGGAAACACCATATATTTT. This sequence encodes CASSQGGSGNTIYF. The chain links TRBV7-6 to TRBJ1-3, with TRBD1 matching over 7 bases. The J segment lost 0 bases and the V segment lost 5 bases, leaving 1 base of the junction unmatched. Germline V gives CDR1 SGHVS, CDR2 FNYEAQ. The CDR3 has 14 residues.

The chain employs TRBV3-1 (or the pseudogene TRBV3-2) and TRBJ1-2, with D perhaps TRBD1 (5 bases). Trimming cost V 0 bases and J 8 bases, with 22 bases left between them. CDR3 length equals 17 residues. CDR1 is LGHDT, CDR2 YNNKEL, per germline (reference sequence). The CDR3, as DNA: TGTGCCAGCAGCCAAGAAGGGACGTTGGGTGGGAGGGAAGGCTACACCTTC. This gives the protein CASSQEGTLGGREGYTF.

The chain uses TRBV5-1 and TRBJ2-7, with TRBD1 matching 9 bases. Germline V lookup: CDR1 SGHRS, CDR2 YFSETQ. The CDR3 loop spans 14 amino acids. Trimming at V came to 2 bases and at J to 5 bases, leaving 5 bases not matched to a gene. The CDR3 protein is CASSFAQGADEQYF. As DNA, the CDR3 is TGCGCCAGCAGCTTCGCACAGGGGGCCGACGAGCAGTACTTC.

The chain recombines TRBV11-2 with TRBJ2-1, with D perhaps matching TRBD2 (5 bases). This CDR3 contains 16 residues. Germline loops: CDR1 SGHAT, CDR2 FQNNGV. V lost 5 bases to trimming and J lost 0 bases, with 14 bases between them. CDR3 DNA sequence: TGTGCCAGCAGCCGCCTGGACTCGAGCTCCTACAATGAGCAGTTCTTC. It codes for CASSRLDSSSYNEQFF.

CDR3 residues: CASSLDSGGPGDTQYF. As DNA, the CDR3 is TGCGCCAGCAGCTTGGATTCCGGGGGACCGGGAGATACGCAGTATTTT. The rearrangement joins TRBV5-1 to TRBJ2-3, with D maybe TRBD2 (6 bases). Trimming cost V 0 bases and J 5 bases, with 16 bases left between them. Per the germline V gene, CDR1 is SGHRS and CDR2 is YFSETQ. There are 16 residues in the CDR3. The entire variable domain, with the rest obtained from reference TRBV5-1 and TRBJ2-3, is as follows: KAGVTQTPRYLIKTRGQQVTLSCSPISGHRSVSWYQQTPGQGLQFLFEYFSETQRNKGNFPGRFSGRQFSNSRSEMNVSTLELGDSALYLCASSLDSGGPGDTQYFGPGTRLTVL.

The chain links TRBV24-1 to TRBJ2-3; D gene ambiguous. This CDR3 has 16 residues. Trimming removed 2 bases at V and 0 bases at J, with 11 bases between. From germline, CDR1 is KGHDR and CDR2 SFDVKD. The CDR3 spells CATSDSRQTSTDTQYF. In nucleotides, the CDR3 is TGTGCCACCAGTGATTCTCGTCAGACAAGCACAGATACGCAGTATTTT.

This clone has only one observation. The chain joins TRBV18 to TRBJ2-7; TRBD2 aligns across 12 bases. The CDR3 totals 18 residues. Germline V gives CDR1 KGHSH, CDR2 LQKENI. J lost 3 bases, V lost 3 bases, and 12 bases had no gene match. CDR3 sequence (DNA): TGTGCCAGCTCACCCGTTGGTCTAGCGGGGGGGACCGGCTACGAGCAGTACTTC. This gives the protein CASSPVGLAGGTGYEQYF. Together with reference TRBV18 and TRBJ2-7, the CDR3 gives the full variable domain: NAGVMQNPRHLVRRRGQEARLRCSPMKGHSHVYWYRQLPEEGLKFMVYLQKENIIDESGMPKERFSAEFPKEGPSILRIQQVVRGDSAAYFCASSPVGLAGGTGYEQYFGPGTRLTVT.

This clone was observed a few times. The chain couples TRBV4-2 to TRBJ1-5; 10 bases agree with TRBD1. Germline V lookup: CDR1 LGHNA, CDR2 YNFKEQ. The ends lost 5 bases at V and 5 bases at J; junction bases unmatched: 3. This CDR3 spans 14 amino acids. CDR3 in DNA: TGTGCCAGCAGCGGGACAGGGGTTCATCAGCCCCAGCATTTT. As protein: CASSGTGVHQPQHF.